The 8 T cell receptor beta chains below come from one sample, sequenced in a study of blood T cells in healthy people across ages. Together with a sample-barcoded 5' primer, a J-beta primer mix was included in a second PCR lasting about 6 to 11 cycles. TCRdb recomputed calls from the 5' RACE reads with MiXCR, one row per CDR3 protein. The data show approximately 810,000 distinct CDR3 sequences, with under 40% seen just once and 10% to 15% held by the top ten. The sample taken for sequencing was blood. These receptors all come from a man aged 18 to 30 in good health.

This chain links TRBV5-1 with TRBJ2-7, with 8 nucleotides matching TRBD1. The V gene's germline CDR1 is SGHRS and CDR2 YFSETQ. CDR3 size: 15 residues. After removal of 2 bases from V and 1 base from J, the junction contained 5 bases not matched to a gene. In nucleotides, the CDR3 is TGCGCCAGCAGCTTTACAGGGGGTATTTCCTACGAGCAGTACTTC. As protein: CASSFTGGISYEQYF.

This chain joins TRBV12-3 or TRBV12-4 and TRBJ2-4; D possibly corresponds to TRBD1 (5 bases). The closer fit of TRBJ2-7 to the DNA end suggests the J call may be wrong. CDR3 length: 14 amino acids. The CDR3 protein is CASSVAGIVDEQYF. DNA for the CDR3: TGTGCCAGCAGTGTTGCAGGGATAGTTGACGAGCAGTACTTC.

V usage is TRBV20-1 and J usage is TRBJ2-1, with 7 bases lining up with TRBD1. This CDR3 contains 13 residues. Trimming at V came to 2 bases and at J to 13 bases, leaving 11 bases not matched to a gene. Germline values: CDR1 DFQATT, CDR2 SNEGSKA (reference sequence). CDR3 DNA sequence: TGCAGTGCTAGAAGGGACAGCCAAGAGACCCAGTTCTTC. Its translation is CSARRDSQETQFF.

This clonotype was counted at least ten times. In DNA, the CDR3 is TGTGCCAGCAGCTTAGAGCGGAACTATGGCTACACCTTC. It specifies CASSLERNYGYTF. The chain joins TRBV7-2 to TRBJ1-2; no reliable D call. Per the germline V gene, CDR1 is SGHTA and CDR2 is FQGNSA. The CDR3 contains 13 residues. V was pared by 1 base and J by 2 bases, with 5 bases between.

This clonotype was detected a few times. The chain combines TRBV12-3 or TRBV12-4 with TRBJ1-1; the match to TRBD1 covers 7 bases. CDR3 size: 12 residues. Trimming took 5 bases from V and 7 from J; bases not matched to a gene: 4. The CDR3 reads CASSPDRVEAFF. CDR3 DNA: TGTGCCAGCAGTCCCGACAGGGTTGAAGCTTTCTTT.

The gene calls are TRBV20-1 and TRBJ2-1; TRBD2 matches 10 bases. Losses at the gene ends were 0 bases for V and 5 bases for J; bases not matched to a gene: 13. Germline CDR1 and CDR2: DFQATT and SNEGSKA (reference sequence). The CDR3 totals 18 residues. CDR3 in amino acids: CSARDLEQRGGPDNEQFF. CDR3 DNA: TGCAGTGCTAGAGATCTCGAACAGCGGGGGGGCCCAGACAATGAGCAGTTCTTC.

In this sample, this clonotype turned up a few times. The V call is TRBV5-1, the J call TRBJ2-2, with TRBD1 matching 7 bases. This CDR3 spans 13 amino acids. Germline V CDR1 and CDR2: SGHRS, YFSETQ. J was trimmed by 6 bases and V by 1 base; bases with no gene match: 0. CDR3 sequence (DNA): TGCGCCAGCAGCTTGACAGGGGCCGGGGAGCTGTTTTTT. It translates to CASSLTGAGELFF.

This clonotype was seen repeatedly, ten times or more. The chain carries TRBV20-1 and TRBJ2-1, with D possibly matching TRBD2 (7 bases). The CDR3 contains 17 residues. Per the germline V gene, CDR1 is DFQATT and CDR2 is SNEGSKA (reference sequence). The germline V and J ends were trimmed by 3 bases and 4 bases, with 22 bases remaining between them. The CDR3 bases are TGCAGTGCTAGGGCTCTTGCGGGGGCCCGAAAGTACAATGAGCAGTTCTTC. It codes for CSARALAGARKYNEQFF.